This is a list of T cell receptor beta chains from one sample in a study of shared clonotypes between healthy human individuals. Assay used: immunoSEQ multiplex PCR; TCRdb lists only in-frame clones, some missing. Of over 2 million clones listed, approximately 94% are singletons. Material: naive CD8+ T cells sorted from blood. Every receptor here comes from a man aged 18 to 29 in good health. CDR3s include the opening cysteine and the closing phenylalanine or tryptophan. The D gene is left open where the match is weak. Only some rows state a clone size, as once, few, many or a class for expanded clones.

NA	TRBV6-5	TRBJ2-1	NA	CASSYNGPYNEQFF	TGTGCCAGCAGTTACAATGGACCCTACAATGAGCAGTTCTTC
TRBD2	TRBV6-1	TRBJ2-3	NA	CASKGLAGSTDTQYF	TGTGCCAGCAAGGGACTAGCGGGGAGCACAGATACGCAGTATTTT
NA	TRBV5-1	TRBJ2-1	once	CASSLAGPYNEQFF	TGCGCCAGCAGCTTGGCAGGTCCCTACAATGAGCAGTTCTTC
TRBD1	TRBV9	TRBJ1-1	NA	CASSHPQGWSTEAFF	TGTGCCAGCAGCCATCCACAGGGGTGGTCTACTGAAGCTTTCTTT
TRBD1	TRBV28	TRBJ1-5	NA	CASGDRGNQPQHF	TGTGCCAGCGGGGACAGGGGCAATCAGCCCCAGCATTTT
NA	TRBV30	TRBJ1-2	NA	CAWTGGYGYTF	TGTGCCTGGACCGGGGGGTATGGCTACACCTTC
NA	TRBV2	TRBJ1-2	NA	CASSEGRGGYGYTF	TGTGCCAGCAGTGAAGGCAGGGGAGGGTATGGCTACACCTTC
TRBD2	TRBV9	TRBJ2-2	NA	CASSKRVLGREVGTGELFF	TGTGCCAGCAGCAAGAGGGTTCTAGGGCGGGAGGTGGGCACCGGGGAGCTGTTTTTT
TRBD2	TRBV9	TRBJ2-3	NA	CASSVGGGALTDTQYF	TGTGCCAGCAGCGTAGGCGGGGGAGCCCTCACAGATACGCAGTATTTT
TRBD1	TRBV6-5	TRBJ2-7	NA	CASSGQGAIYEQYF	TGTGCCAGCAGCGGACAGGGGGCTATCTACGAGCAGTACTTC
NA	TRBV6-5	TRBJ1-1	NA	CASSYSQATEAFF	TGTGCCAGCAGTTACTCACAAGCCACTGAAGCTTTCTTT
NA	TRBV2	TRBJ2-1	NA	CASSGRPYNEQFF	TGTGCCAGCAGTGGCAGGCCTTACAATGAGCAGTTCTTC
NA	TRBV7-9	TRBJ2-7	NA	CASTYLTGGFEQYF	TGTGCCAGCACTTATCTCACGGGGGGCTTCGAGCAGTACTTC
NA	TRBV4-1	TRBJ2-7	NA	CASSLRAGTPDEQYF	TGCGCCAGCAGCCTAAGGGCAGGGACCCCCGACGAGCAGTACTTC
NA	TRBV19	TRBJ2-7	NA	CASSEGWATYEQYF	TGTGCCAGTAGTGAAGGGTGGGCCACCTACGAGCAGTACTTC
TRBD2	TRBV2	TRBJ2-7	NA	CASSDALAGAHEQYF	TGTGCCAGCAGTGACGCACTAGCGGGAGCCCACGAGCAGTACTTC
NA	TRBV28	TRBJ2-5	NA	CASSQELTGREETQYF	TGTGCCAGCAGTCAAGAACTCACAGGGAGGGAAGAGACCCAGTACTTC